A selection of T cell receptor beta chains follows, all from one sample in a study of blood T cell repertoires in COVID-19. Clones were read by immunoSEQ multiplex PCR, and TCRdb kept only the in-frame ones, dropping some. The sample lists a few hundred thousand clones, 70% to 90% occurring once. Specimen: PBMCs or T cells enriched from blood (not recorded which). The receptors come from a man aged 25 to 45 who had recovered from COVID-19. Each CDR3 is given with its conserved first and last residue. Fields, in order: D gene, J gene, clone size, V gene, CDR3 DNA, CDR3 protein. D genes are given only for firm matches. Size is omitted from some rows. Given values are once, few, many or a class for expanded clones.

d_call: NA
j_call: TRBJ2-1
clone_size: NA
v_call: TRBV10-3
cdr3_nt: TGTGCCATCAGTGATACTAGCAGATACAATGAGCAGTTCTTC
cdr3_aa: CAISDTSRYNEQFF

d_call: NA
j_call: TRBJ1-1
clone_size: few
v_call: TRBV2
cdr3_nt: TGTGCCAGCGGTGGTTCGGGCACTGAAGCTTTCTTT
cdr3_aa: CASGGSGTEAFF

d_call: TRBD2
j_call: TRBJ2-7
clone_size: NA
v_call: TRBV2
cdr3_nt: TGTGCCAGCAGCAGCGGGAGTTTCCCTTACGAGCAGTACTTC
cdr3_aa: CASSSGSFPYEQYF

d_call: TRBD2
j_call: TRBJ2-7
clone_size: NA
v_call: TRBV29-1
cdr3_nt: TGCAGCGTCCATAGCGGGGGGAGCTACGAGCAGTACTTC
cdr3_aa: CSVHSGGSYEQYF

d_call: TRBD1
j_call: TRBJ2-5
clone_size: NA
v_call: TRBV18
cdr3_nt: TGTGCCAGCTCACCCTTCAGGGGGATGGTGAACTTCCAAGAGACCCAGTACTTC
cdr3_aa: CASSPFRGMVNFQETQYF

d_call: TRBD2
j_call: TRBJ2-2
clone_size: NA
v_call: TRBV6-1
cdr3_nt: TGTGCCAGCAGTGAAGTGGTAGCGGGAGGGCCTGCGAACACCGGGGAGCTGTTTTTT
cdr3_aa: CASSEVVAGGPANTGELFF

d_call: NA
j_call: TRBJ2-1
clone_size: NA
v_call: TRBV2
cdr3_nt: TGTGCCAGCAGTTACGGTTACAATGAGCAGTTCTTC
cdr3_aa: CASSYGYNEQFF

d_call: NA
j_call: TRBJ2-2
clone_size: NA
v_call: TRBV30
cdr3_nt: TGTGCCTGGAGTGTACTCTCTAGCGGGGAGCTGTTTTTT
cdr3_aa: CAWSVLSSGELFF

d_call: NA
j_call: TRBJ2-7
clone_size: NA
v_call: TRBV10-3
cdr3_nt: TGTGCCATCAGTGAGGCGGTTTCCGAGCAGTACTTC
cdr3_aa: CAISEAVSEQYF

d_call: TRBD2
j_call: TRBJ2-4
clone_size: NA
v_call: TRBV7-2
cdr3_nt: TGTGCCAGCAGCCTAAGACTAGCGGAGCCCAGCGAATACAAAAACATTCAGTACTTC
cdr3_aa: CASSLRLAEPSEYKNIQYF

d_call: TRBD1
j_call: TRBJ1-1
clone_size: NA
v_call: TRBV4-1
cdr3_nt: TGCGCCAGCAGCTCCCGGGACAGGGACACTGAAGCTTTCTTT
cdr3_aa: CASSSRDRDTEAFF

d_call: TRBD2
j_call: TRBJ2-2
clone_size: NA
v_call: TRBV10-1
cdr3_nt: TGCGCCAGCAGCGCGGCTGAACTAGCGGGGTCCGGGGAGCTGTTTTTT
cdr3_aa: CASSAAELAGSGELFF

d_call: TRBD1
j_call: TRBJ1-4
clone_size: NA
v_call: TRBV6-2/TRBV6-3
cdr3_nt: TGTGCCAGCAGTTACCCGAATGGACAGGGGGCGACTAATGAAAAACTGTTTTTT
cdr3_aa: CASSYPNGQGATNEKLFF

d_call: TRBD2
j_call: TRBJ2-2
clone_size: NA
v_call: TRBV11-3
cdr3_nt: TGTGCCAGCAGCTTCCGGCTAGCGGGAGGTTGCCACCGGGAGCTGTTTTTT
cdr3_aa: CASSFRLAGGCHRELFF

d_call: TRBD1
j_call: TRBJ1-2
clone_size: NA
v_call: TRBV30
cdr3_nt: TGTGCCTGGAGTAAGGGGCAGGGGGTTCGAAACTATGGCTACACCTTC
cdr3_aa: CAWSKGQGVRNYGYTF

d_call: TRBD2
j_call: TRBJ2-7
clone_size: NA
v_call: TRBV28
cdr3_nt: TGTGGGAGCGGGGGATTCTACGAGCAGTACTTC
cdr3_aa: CGSGGFYEQYF